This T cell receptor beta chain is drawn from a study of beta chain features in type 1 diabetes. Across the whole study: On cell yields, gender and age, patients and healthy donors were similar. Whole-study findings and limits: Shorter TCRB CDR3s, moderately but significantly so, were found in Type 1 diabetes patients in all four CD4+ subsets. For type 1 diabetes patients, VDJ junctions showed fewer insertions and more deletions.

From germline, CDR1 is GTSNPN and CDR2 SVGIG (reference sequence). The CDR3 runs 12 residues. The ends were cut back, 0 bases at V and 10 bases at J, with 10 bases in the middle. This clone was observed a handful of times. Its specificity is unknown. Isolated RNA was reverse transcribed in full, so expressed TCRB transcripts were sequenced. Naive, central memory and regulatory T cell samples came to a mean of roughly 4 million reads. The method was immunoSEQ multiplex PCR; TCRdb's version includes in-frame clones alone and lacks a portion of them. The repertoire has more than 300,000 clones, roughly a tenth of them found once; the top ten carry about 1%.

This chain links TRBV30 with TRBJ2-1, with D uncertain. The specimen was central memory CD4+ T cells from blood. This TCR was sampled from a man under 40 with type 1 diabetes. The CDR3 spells CAWSVNTREQFF. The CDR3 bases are TGTGCCTGGAGTGTAAATACGAGGGAGCAGTTCTTC.